This entry lists 23 T cell receptor beta chains sequenced from one sample in a study of blood T cells in healthy people across ages (dated by TCRdb to about 2015). The library came from 5' RACE. A second PCR of about 6 to 11 cycles was run with a J-beta primer mix and a sample-barcoded 5' primer. The public reads were reprocessed in TCRdb via fastp at Q25 and MiXCR, keeping in-frame beta chains. Rows merge per CDR3 protein into single entries with the most common DNA and genes. This sample has 1.8 million or so distinct CDR3 sequences in its table, and about two fifths of those were observed once. The ten largest clones represent approximately 22% of the sample. Sequencing input: blood. The receptors derive from a human donor in good health.

V and J are TRBV4-1 and TRBJ2-7; no clear D gene. The CDR3 has 14 amino acids. In germline, CDR1 is MGHRA, CDR2 YSYEKL. V was pared by 0 bases and J by 4 bases, with 10 bases between. The DNA for the CDR3 is TGCGCCAGCAGCCAAGATTTGATGAGATACGAGCAGTACTTC. Protein product: CASSQDLMRYEQYF.

In its sample, this clonotype was seen a few times. The chain joins TRBV12-3 or TRBV12-4 to TRBJ1-1; D uncertain. The ends were cut back, 6 bases at V and 2 bases at J, with 10 bases in the middle. The CDR3 length is 13 residues. The CDR3 region is CASSPLVNTEAFF. The CDR3 DNA reads as TGTGCCAGCAGCCCCTTGGTTAACACTGAAGCTTTCTTT.

In its sample, this clonotype was seen a few times. The chain's CDR3 is CASSKPSGPYETQYF. Written as DNA, the CDR3 is TGTGCCAGCAGTAAACCTAGCGGGCCGTACGAGACCCAGTACTTC. The chain links TRBV12-3 or TRBV12-4 to TRBJ2-5; 8 bases are shared with TRBD2. After removal of 5 bases from V and 5 bases from J, the junction contained 10 bases not matched to a gene. CDR3 length equals 15 residues.

This clonotype showed up many times. The J gene is TRBJ1-4, the V gene TRBV28; D may be TRBD1 (5 bases). CDR1 and CDR2 (germline): MDHEN, SYDVKM. This CDR3 contains 12 residues. Trimming took off 8 bases at V and 8 bases at J, with 12 bases between the two ends. CDR3 coding DNA: TGTGCCAGCGCGACAGTAGGGGAAAAACTGTTTTTT. This translates into CASATVGEKLFF. The variable domain in full, completed from reference TRBV28 and TRBJ1-4, reads DVKVTQSSRYLVKRTGEKVFLECVQDMDHENMFWYRQDPGLGLRLIYFSYDVKMKEKGDIPEGYSVSREKKERFSLILESASTNQTSMYLCASATVGEKLFFGSGTQLSVL.

This clonotype was picked up a small number of times. V usage is TRBV4-2 and J usage is TRBJ2-5; 12 nucleotides agree with TRBD2. The CDR3 totals 16 residues. V lost 4 bases to trimming and J lost 3 bases; unmatched junction nucleotides: 6. The germline gives CDR1 LGHNA, CDR2 YNFKEQ. Here the CDR3 DNA reads TGTGCCAGCAGCCCAGCGACTAGCGGGGGAAAAGAGACCCAGTACTTC. This gives the protein CASSPATSGGKETQYF.

This chain uses TRBV6-5 with TRBJ1-1; D is possibly TRBD1 (6 bases). Trimming took 0 bases from V and 4 from J, leaving 18 bases between them. Per germline, CDR1 MNHEY and CDR2 SVGAGI. CDR3 length equals 17 residues. In nucleotides, the CDR3 is TGTGCCAGCAGTTACTCGATGGGGGCCAGGCTGAGCACTGAAGCTTTCTTT. This codes for CASSYSMGARLSTEAFF.

The chain links TRBV6-2 or TRBV6-3 to TRBJ2-4; D tentatively reads TRBD1 or TRBD2 (5 bases each). Germline CDR1 is MNHEY and CDR2 is SVGEGT. Deletions cut 6 bases from V and 13 bases from J, with 13 bases between. This CDR3 is 11 amino acids long. The CDR3 DNA follows: TGTGCCAGCAGAGGGACCTACAAGCAGTACTTC. Translation: CASRGTYKQYF.

This clonotype has a handful of counts. The rearrangement uses TRBV11-2 and TRBJ2-5, with 7 bases aligning to TRBD2. V trimming: 0 bases; J trimming: 4 bases; junction bases outside the gene matches: 8. The CDR3 consists of 16 residues. Germline V lookup: CDR1 SGHAT, CDR2 FQNNGV. In DNA, the CDR3 is TGTGCCAGCAGCTTAGATCGAAGTGTAGCGGGAGAGACCCAGTACTTC. It specifies CASSLDRSVAGETQYF.

The chain has TRBV25-1 and TRBJ1-1; possible D gene TRBD1, 6 bases. V shed 7 bases and J shed 1 base, with 16 bases lying between them. The CDR3 length is 15 residues. Germline V gene lookup returns CDR1 MGHDK and CDR2 SYGVNS. The CDR3 spells CASTSGEDKNTEAFF. The DNA for the CDR3 is TGTGCCAGCACCTCAGGGGAGGATAAGAACACTGAAGCTTTCTTT. The full variable domain, in which reference TRBV25-1 and TRBJ1-1 provide the parts outside the CDR3, is EADIYQTPRYLVIGTGKKITLECSQTMGHDKMYWYQQDPGMELHLIHYSYGVNSTEKGDLSSESTVSRIRTEHFPLTLESARPSHTSQYLCASTSGEDKNTEAFFGQGTRLTVV.

This clonotype occurred once. The chain employs TRBV7-2 and TRBJ2-1; a weak D match, TRBD2 (5 bases). Between the trimmed V and J ends, which lost 1 base and 0 bases, there was a span of 10 bases. CDR1 SGHTA and CDR2 FQGNSA come from the germline V gene. This CDR3 region has 16 residues. This CDR3 is CASSLVPSSSYNEQFF. CDR3 DNA sequence: TGTGCCAGCAGCTTAGTTCCTAGCAGCTCCTACAATGAGCAGTTCTTC.

The chain couples TRBV12-3 or TRBV12-4 to TRBJ1-4, with D unresolved. The CDR3 extends over 12 amino acids. V lost 5 bases to trimming and J lost 8 bases, with 9 bases between them. The CDR3 sequence is CASSLPPEKLFF. CDR3 in DNA: TGTGCCAGCAGTCTTCCCCCGGAAAAACTGTTTTTT.

The chain has TRBV5-1 and TRBJ2-3; a possible D gene is TRBD1 (5 bases). CDR1 SGHRS and CDR2 YFSETQ come from the germline V gene. V lost 2 bases and J lost 5, with 12 bases in between. The CDR3 consists of 14 residues. The DNA of the CDR3 is TGCGCCAGCAGCTTTAACGGACAACAAGATACGCAGTATTTT. This encodes CASSFNGQQDTQYF.

The genes are TRBV12-3 or TRBV12-4 and TRBJ2-5; D might be TRBD1 (6 bases). The CDR3 has 14 amino acids. Between the trimmed V and J ends, which lost 11 bases and 0 bases, there was a span of 16 bases. The CDR3 spells CAGNLQGYQETQYF. CDR3 DNA sequence: TGTGCCGGCAACTTGCAGGGGTACCAAGAGACCCAGTACTTC.

The J gene is TRBJ1-5, the V gene TRBV4-3; D is ambiguous. Germline values: CDR1 LGHNA, CDR2 YSLEER. Trimming took 4 bases from V and 0 from J, leaving 13 bases between them. CDR3 size: 16 residues. The CDR3 DNA sequence: TGCGCCAGCAGCCTGCGACATACGTATAGCAATCAGCCCCAGCATTTT. It is translated as CASSLRHTYSNQPQHF.

This chain uses TRBV29-1 with TRBJ1-1; D is perhaps TRBD1 (5 bases). Germline assignment: CDR1 SQVTM and CDR2 ANQGSEA. The CDR3 is made up of 15 amino acids. Trimming took off 5 bases at V and 4 bases at J, with 20 bases between the two ends. The CDR3 sequence: CSVLDSGTGCTEAFF. CDR3 bases: TGCAGCGTTCTCGACTCCGGGACGGGGTGCACTGAAGCTTTCTTT.

The V call is TRBV7-6, the J call TRBJ2-5, with 9 nucleotides matching TRBD2. The CDR3 runs to 16 residues. The V and J ends lost 2 bases and 4 bases, in that order; junction bases with no gene match: 8. From germline, CDR1 is SGHVS and CDR2 FNYEAQ. The CDR3: CASSLLGLARGETQYF. CDR3 bases: TGTGCCAGCAGCTTACTGGGACTAGCACGAGGAGAGACCCAGTACTTC.

This clonotype was counted only a few times. Here the CDR3 reads CSARGVSGPTYGYTF. CDR3 nucleotides: TGCAGTGCTAGAGGTGTCAGCGGACCAACCTATGGCTACACCTTC. V and J are TRBV20-1 and TRBJ1-2; D uncertain. The CDR3 is 15 residues long. The germline V and J ends were trimmed by 1 base and 4 bases, with 16 bases remaining between them. Germline-derived CDR1 and CDR2 are DFQATT and SNEGSKA (reference sequence).

V and J are TRBV20-1 and TRBJ2-3; D uncertain. This CDR3 region has 12 residues. Trimming stripped 6 bases from V and 8 bases from J, with 15 bases between. Germline V gene sequence: CDR1 DFQATT, CDR2 SNEGSKA (reference sequence). The CDR3 bases are TGCAGTGCCTCCGGGCCCCCGGGTACGCAGTATTTT. Translated: CSASGPPGTQYF.

This clonotype was seen a handful of times. The gene calls are TRBV6-5 and TRBJ2-4; no clear D gene. The J call is in doubt because the DNA end fits TRBJ2-7 better. The CDR3 spans 17 residues. Per the germline V gene, CDR1 is MNHEY and CDR2 is SVGAGI. In DNA, the CDR3 is TGTGCCAGCAGTTACTCGTTGGCGGCGTCTCCCCTGTACGAGCAGTACTTC. Translating it yields CASSYSLAASPLYEQYF.

V is TRBV10-3 and J is TRBJ2-7; D uncertain. The V end was cut by 3 bases, the J end by 2 bases, with 5 bases between. This CDR3 region has 12 residues. Germline CDR1 is ENHRY and CDR2 is SYGVKD. CDR3 in amino acids: CAISEDTYEQYF. CDR3 DNA sequence: TGTGCCATCAGTGAAGATACCTACGAGCAGTACTTC.

The CDR3 loop reads CAILGTSEDEQFF. The CDR3 region has the DNA TGTGCCATCTTAGGGACTAGTGAGGATGAGCAGTTCTTC. The genes are TRBV10-3 and TRBJ2-1; 8 positions match TRBD2. Trimming cost V 8 bases and J 8 bases; bases outside gene matches: 8. The CDR3 totals 13 residues. Germline assignment: CDR1 ENHRY and CDR2 SYGVKD.

The rearrangement uses TRBV7-3 and TRBJ2-3; D perhaps matches TRBD2 (5 bases). Germline CDR1 is SGHTA and CDR2 is FQGTGA. This CDR3 region has 13 residues. V was shortened by 5 bases and J by 5 bases, with 11 bases between the two germline ends. The CDR3 protein is CASSAEVRDTQYF. CDR3 sequence (DNA): TGTGCCAGCAGCGCGGAGGTTAGAGATACGCAGTATTTT.

This clonotype was counted between two and nine times. This rearrangement joins TRBV21-1 to TRBJ2-3; the D call TRBD1 from the table was never checked on the DNA. TRBV21-1 is noted as a pseudogene. The length of the CDR3 is 14 residues. The CDR3 nucleotides are TGTCTCAGACGGGACAGGAGGGTGTCAGATACGCAGTATTTT. Its translation: CLRRDRRVSDTQYF.